Presented here are 5 T cell receptor beta chains from one specimen sequenced in a study of cytomegalovirus exposure and HLA in healthy donors (dated by TCRdb to the late 2010s). The protocol used for the library was the immunoSEQ multiplex PCR assay. The table comes from immuneACCESS by way of TCRdb, which keeps in-frame sequences with V and J called. Part of the clones is missing from these tables; in studies checked, under half for an unresolved V gene and the rest for unknown reasons. For this sample the table gives 80,000 to 100,000 clones, of which less than 90% were detected only once. Of the sample, approximately 6.3% falls within the top ten clones. Sequences were obtained from PBMCs. The receptors originated from a man between 18 and 29 years old in good health and CMV-seropositive.

The chain couples TRBV27 to TRBJ1-3; D is uncertain. The CDR3 covers 15 residues. V lost 2 bases and J lost 2, with 10 bases in between. Germline CDR1 and CDR2: MNHEY and SMNVEV (reference sequence). In DNA form, the CDR3 reads TGTGCCAGCAGTTTAGGAGGACTACCTGGAAACACCATATATTTT. Amino acid sequence: CASSLGGLPGNTIYF.

This clone was detected a few times. V gene TRBV28 combines with J gene TRBJ1-3; no definite D call. The CDR3 spans 14 residues. Germline loops: CDR1 MDHEN, CDR2 SYDVKM. Trimming took off 1 base at V and 4 bases at J, with 8 bases between the two ends. The CDR3 DNA sequence: TGTGCCAGCAGTTTATTTGCACGGGGAAACACCATATATTTT. Translating gives CASSLFARGNTIYF.

The V gene is TRBV6-1, the J gene TRBJ2-7, with no clear D. The CDR3 runs to 14 residues. The V end was cut by 1 base, the J end by 1 base, with 8 bases between. Germline lookup yields CDR1 MNHNS and CDR2 SASEGT. CDR3 nucleotide sequence: TGTGCCAGCAGTGAAGGCGCGTTTTCCTACGAGCAGTACTTC. The encoded protein is CASSEGAFSYEQYF.

The CDR3 loop reads CASSSRRQGSTDTQYF. The CDR3 DNA reads TGTGCCAGCAGCTCGAGAAGACAGGGATCCACAGATACGCAGTATTTT. The V call is TRBV11-2, the J call TRBJ2-3; 7 bases agree with TRBD1. V dropped 4 bases and J dropped 2; count of bases not matched to a gene: 9. The CDR3 length is 16 residues. CDR1 is SGHAT, CDR2 FQNNGV, per germline.

The chain combines TRBV5-6 with TRBJ1-2; 10 bases line up with TRBD1. This CDR3 has 14 amino acids. Germline values: CDR1 SGHDT, CDR2 YYEEEE. The V segment lost 4 bases and the J segment 7 bases; nucleotides outside the gene matches: 7. The CDR3, as DNA: TGTGCCAGCAGCCCCGACAGGGGGCGTTTTGGCTACACCTTC. Residues: CASSPDRGRFGYTF.